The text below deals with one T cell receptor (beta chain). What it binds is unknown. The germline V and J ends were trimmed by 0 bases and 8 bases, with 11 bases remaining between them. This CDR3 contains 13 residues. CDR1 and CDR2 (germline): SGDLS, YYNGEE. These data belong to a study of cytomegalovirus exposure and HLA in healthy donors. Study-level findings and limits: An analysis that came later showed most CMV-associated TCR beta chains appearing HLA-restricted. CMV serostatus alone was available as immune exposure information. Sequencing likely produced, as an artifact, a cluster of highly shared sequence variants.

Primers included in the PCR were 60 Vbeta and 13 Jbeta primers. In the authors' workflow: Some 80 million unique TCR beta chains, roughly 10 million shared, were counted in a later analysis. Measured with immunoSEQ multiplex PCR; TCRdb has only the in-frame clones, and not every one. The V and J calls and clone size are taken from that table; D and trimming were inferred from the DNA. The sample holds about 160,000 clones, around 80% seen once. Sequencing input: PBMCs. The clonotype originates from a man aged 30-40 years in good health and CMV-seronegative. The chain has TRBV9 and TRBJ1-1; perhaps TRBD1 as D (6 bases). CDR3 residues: CASSVEGDREAFF. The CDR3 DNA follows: TGTGCCAGCAGCGTAGAGGGCGACAGGGAAGCTTTCTTT.